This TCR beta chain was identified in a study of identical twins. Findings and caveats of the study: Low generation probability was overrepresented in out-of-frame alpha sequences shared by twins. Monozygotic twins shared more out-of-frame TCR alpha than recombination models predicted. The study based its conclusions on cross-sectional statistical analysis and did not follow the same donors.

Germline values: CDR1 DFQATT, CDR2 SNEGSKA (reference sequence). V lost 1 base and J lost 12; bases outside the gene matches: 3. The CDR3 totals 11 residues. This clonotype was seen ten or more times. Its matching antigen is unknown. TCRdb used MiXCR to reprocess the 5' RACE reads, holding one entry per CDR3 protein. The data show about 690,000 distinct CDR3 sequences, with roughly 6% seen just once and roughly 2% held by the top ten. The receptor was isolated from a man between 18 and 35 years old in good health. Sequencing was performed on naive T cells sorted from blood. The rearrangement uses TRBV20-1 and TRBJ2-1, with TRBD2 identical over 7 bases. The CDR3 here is CSARGGGGQFF. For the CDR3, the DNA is TGCAGTGCTAGAGGGGGGGGAGGGCAGTTCTTC.